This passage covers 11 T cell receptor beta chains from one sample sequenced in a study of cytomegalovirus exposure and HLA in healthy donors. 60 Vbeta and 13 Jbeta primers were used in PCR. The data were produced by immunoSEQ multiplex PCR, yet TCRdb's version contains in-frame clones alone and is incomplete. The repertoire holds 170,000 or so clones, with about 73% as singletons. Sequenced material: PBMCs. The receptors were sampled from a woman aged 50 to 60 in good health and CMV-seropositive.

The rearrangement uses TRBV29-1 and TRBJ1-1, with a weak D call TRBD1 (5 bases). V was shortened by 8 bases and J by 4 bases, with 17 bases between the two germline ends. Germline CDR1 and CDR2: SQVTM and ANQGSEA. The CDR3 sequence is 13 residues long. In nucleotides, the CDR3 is TGCAGCATCCTCGGGACGGGGGGCACTGAAGCTTTCTTT. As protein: CSILGTGGTEAFF.

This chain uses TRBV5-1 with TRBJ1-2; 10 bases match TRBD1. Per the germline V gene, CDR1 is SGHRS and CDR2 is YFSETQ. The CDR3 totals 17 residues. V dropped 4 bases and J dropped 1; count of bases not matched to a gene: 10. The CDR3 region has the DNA TGCGCCAGCAGCGCCCGGACAGGGGGGCGGGGTAACTATGGCTACACCTTC. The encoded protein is CASSARTGGRGNYGYTF.

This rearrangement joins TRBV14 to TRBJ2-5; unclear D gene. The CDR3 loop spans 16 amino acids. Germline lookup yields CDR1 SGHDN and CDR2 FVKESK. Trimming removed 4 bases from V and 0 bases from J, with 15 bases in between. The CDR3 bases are TGTGCCAGCAGCCCCCTCGGTGCAAGCTACCAAGAGACCCAGTACTTC. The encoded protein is CASSPLGASYQETQYF. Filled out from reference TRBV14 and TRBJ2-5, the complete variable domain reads EAGVTQFPSHSVIEKGQTVTLRCDPISGHDNLYWYRRVMGKEIKFLLHFVKESKQDESGMPNNRFLAERTGGTYSTLKVQPAELEDSGVYFCASSPLGASYQETQYFGPGTRLLVL.

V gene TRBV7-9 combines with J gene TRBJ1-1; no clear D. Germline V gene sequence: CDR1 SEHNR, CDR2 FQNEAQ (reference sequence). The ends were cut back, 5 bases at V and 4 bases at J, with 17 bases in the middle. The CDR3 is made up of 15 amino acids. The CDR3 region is CASSPPPISSTEAFF. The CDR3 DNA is TGTGCCAGCAGCCCTCCCCCAATCTCGAGCACTGAAGCTTTCTTT.

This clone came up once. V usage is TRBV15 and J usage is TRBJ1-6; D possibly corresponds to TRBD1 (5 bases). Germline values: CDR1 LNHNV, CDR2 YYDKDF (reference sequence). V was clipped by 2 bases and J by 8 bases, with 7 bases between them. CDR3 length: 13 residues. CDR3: CATSRIRDSPLHF. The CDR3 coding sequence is TGTGCCACCAGCAGAATCAGGGATTCACCCCTCCACTTT.

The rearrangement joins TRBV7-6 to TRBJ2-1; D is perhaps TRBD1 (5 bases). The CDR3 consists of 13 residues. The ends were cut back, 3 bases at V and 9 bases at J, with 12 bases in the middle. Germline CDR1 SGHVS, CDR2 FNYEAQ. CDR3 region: CASSLGRDSEQFF. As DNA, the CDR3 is TGTGCCAGCAGCTTGGGGCGCGACAGTGAGCAGTTCTTC.

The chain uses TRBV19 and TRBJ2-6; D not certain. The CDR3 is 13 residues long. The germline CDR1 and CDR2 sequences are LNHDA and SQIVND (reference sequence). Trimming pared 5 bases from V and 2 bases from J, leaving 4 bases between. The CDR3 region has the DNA TGTGCCAGTAGTGACACTGGGGCCAACGTCCTGACTTTC. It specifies CASSDTGANVLTF.

The CDR3 bases are TGTGCAAGGCTGCCTATCTGGACAGGACCCAACACCGGGGAGCTGTTTTTT. The encoded protein is CARLPIWTGPNTGELFF. This sequence joins TRBV12-2 and TRBJ2-2; the tabulated D call, TRBD1, remains unverified against the DNA. TRBV12-2 corresponds to a pseudogene. The CDR3 runs to 17 residues.

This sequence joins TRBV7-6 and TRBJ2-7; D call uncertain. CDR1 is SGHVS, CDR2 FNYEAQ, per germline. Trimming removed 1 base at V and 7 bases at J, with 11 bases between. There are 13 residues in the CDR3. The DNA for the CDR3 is TGTGCCAGCAGCTTAGTACAACGAGGAGAGCAGTACTTC. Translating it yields CASSLVQRGEQYF.

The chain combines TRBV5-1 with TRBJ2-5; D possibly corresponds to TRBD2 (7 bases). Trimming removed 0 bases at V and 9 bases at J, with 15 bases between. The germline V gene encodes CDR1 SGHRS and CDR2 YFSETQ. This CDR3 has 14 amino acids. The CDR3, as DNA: TGCGCCAGCAGCTTGGGGGGGGGCCAAAAGGCCCAGTACTTC. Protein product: CASSLGGGQKAQYF.

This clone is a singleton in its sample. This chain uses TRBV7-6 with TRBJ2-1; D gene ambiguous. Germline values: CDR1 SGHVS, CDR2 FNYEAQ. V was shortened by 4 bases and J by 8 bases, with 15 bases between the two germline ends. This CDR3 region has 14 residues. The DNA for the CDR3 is TGTGCCAGCAGCTCTCGGGTCCCGGTCGATGAGCAGTTCTTC. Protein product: CASSSRVPVDEQFF.